The 8 T cell receptor beta chains presented below share a single source sample, sequenced in a study of shared clonotypes between healthy human individuals. Here immunoSEQ multiplex PCR was the method, and the copy in TCRdb shows in-frame clones only, minus some. The sample has 300,000 to 400,000 clones; around 72% are singletons. Specimen: memory CD4+ T cells sorted from blood. Stated subset: CD45RA-negative fraction. These receptor sequences come from a man aged 25-45 years in good health.

The V and J genes are TRBV6-1 and TRBJ2-7; D is possibly TRBD2 (5 bases). CDR1 and CDR2 from the germline V gene are MNHNS and SASEGT. V was trimmed by 7 bases and J by 2 bases, leaving 12 bases between them. The CDR3 loop spans 13 amino acids. For the CDR3, the DNA is TGTGCCAGCATCCGGAGGCAAACCTACGAGCAGTACTTC. Amino acid sequence: CASIRRQTYEQYF.

This chain joins TRBV28 and TRBJ2-7; the match to TRBD2 covers 10 bases. Germline CDR1 and CDR2: MDHEN and SYDVKM. This CDR3 contains 16 residues. Unmatched junction bases numbered 9, after V lost 4 bases and J lost 3 bases. CDR3 DNA sequence: TGTGCCAGCAGTTCGGGACTAGCGACTTTTGGCTACGAGCAGTACTTC. Protein: CASSSGLATFGYEQYF. Full variable domain (missing parts from reference TRBV28 and TRBJ2-7): DVKVTQSSRYLVKRTGEKVFLECVQDMDHENMFWYRQDPGLGLRLIYFSYDVKMKEKGDIPEGYSVSREKKERFSLILESASTNQTSMYLCASSSGLATFGYEQYFGPGTRLTVT.

The genes are TRBV2 and TRBJ1-1; a weak D match, TRBD1 (5 bases). The CDR3 contains 14 residues. Germline assignment: CDR1 SNHLY and CDR2 FYNNEI. V lost 6 bases, J lost 2 bases, and 13 bases lay in between. The CDR3 DNA is TGTGCCAGCAGGGGGGGAGGGGCAAACACTGAAGCTTTCTTT. This gives the protein CASRGGGANTEAFF.

This chain joins TRBV27 and TRBJ1-5, with a weak D call TRBD1 (5 bases). The CDR3 has 15 amino acids. Per the germline V gene, CDR1 is MNHEY and CDR2 is SMNVEV (reference sequence). V dropped 0 bases and J dropped 1 base, with 7 bases sitting between them. CDR3: CASSLSWGSNQPQHF. The DNA for the CDR3 is TGTGCCAGCAGTTTATCATGGGGGAGCAATCAGCCCCAGCATTTT.

The table lists this clone with a count of one. V is TRBV23-1 and J is TRBJ2-7; TRBD1 aligns across 11 bases. TRBV23-1 is reported as an ORF; its role is uncertain. Trimming took 0 bases from V and 0 from J; bases not matched to a gene: 1. The CDR3 runs 16 residues. DNA for the CDR3: TGCGCCAGCAGTCAATCAGGGACAGGGGGCTCCTACGAGCAGTACTTC. It codes for CASSQSGTGGSYEQYF.

The gene calls are TRBV2 and TRBJ2-7; D gene unclear. There are 12 residues in the CDR3. Germline loops: CDR1 SNHLY, CDR2 FYNNEI. Trimming removed 8 bases from V and 2 bases from J, with 10 bases in between. This CDR3 is CASRPTAYEQYF. The CDR3 DNA follows: TGTGCCAGCCGGCCGACTGCCTACGAGCAGTACTTC.

This chain connects TRBV5-4 to TRBJ2-7, with 8 bases aligning to TRBD2. The germline V gene has CDR1 SGHNT and CDR2 YYREEE (reference sequence). V trimming: 0 bases; J trimming: 6 bases; junction bases outside the gene matches: 5. The CDR3 runs to 14 residues. The DNA for the CDR3 is TGTGCCAGCAGCTTGGAACGGGAGGGGGTCGAGCAGTACTTC. Translated, it gives CASSLEREGVEQYF.

V gene TRBV6-1 combines with J gene TRBJ1-1, with D possibly TRBD1 on 6 matching bases. The CDR3 covers 15 residues. Germline assignment: CDR1 MNHNS and CDR2 SASEGT. Trimming removed 8 bases from V and 4 bases from J, with 20 bases in between. The DNA for the CDR3 is TGTGCCAGCGGGGCTTTGGTGGGGGCAAGCACTGAAGCTTTCTTT. The encoded protein is CASGALVGASTEAFF.